The 14 T cell receptor beta chains below were found in one sample sequenced in a study of tumor and adjacent non-tumor tissue in lung cancer (dated 2018 in TCRdb). RNA was isolated from bulk unsorted tissue, and RNA quality was assessed with a NanoDrop ND-1000 and an Agilent 2100. Library method: multiplex PCR. TCRdb lists the instrument as Illumina HiSeq 2500. TCRbeta libraries were constructed through three rounds of nested PCR with primers (Table S4) according to protocols modified from ARM-PCR. The public reads were reprocessed in TCRdb via fastp at Q25 and MiXCR, keeping in-frame beta chains. Each entry is one CDR3 protein sequence, shown with its most common DNA and genes. The sample table lists 70,000 to 90,000 distinct CDR3 sequences, over 80% of them with a count of one. The ten top clones hold about 14% of the sample. Sample: lung tumor tissue. The receptors here all came from a woman in her fifties or sixties with non-small cell lung cancer.

The chain combines TRBV11-2 with TRBJ2-7, with D possibly TRBD2 on 6 matching bases. The germline CDR1 and CDR2 sequences are SGHAT and FQNNGV. The length of the CDR3 is 16 residues. The ends were cut back, 8 bases at V and 5 bases at J, with 25 bases in the middle. CDR3: CASGLRRLVVSDEQYF. CDR3 sequence (DNA): TGTGCCAGCGGGCTAAGAAGACTAGTGGTCTCGGACGAGCAGTACTTC.

V gene TRBV7-9 combines with J gene TRBJ1-4; 8 bases agree with TRBD1. The germline V gene encodes CDR1 SEHNR and CDR2 FQNEAQ (reference sequence). With V trimmed by 5 bases and J by 8 bases, 7 bases remained unmatched. This CDR3 has 14 residues. DNA of the CDR3: TGTGCCAGCAGCCAGGGACAGGAACGCGAAAAACTGTTTTTT. Protein sequence: CASSQGQEREKLFF.

A word on this clonotype: The germline gene is not matched at one end of the junction; a read error may be the cause. The genes are TRBV6-6 and TRBJ1-5; D is unclear. The CDR3 totals 18 residues. Germline V gene lookup returns CDR1 MNHNY and CDR2 SVGAGI (reference sequence). CDR3 amino acids: CANSYPGRERYSNQPQHF. The CDR3 DNA sequence: TGTGCCAACAGTTACCCGGGGAGGGAACGATATAGCAATCAGCCCCAGCATTTT.

The chain has TRBV28 and TRBJ2-4; 10 bases line up with TRBD2. CDR3 length: 18 residues. The germline V gene has CDR1 MDHEN and CDR2 SYDVKM. The V segment lost 1 base and the J segment 2 bases; nucleotides outside the gene matches: 8. For the CDR3, the DNA is TGTGCCAGCAGTTTATTAGGACTAGCGGAGGGTCCCAAAAACATTCAGTACTTC. It yields the protein CASSLLGLAEGPKNIQYF.

For this clonotype: Relative to the germline gene, one junction end is altered; a read error may explain this. The V call is TRBV20-1, the J call TRBJ2-5; D possibly corresponds to TRBD1 (6 bases). Germline assignment: CDR1 DFQATT and CDR2 SNEGSKA (reference sequence). This CDR3 comprises 14 residues. This chain's CDR3 is CSARAGASSKTQYF. For the CDR3, the DNA is TGTAGTGCTAGAGCAGGGGCTAGCTCCAAGACCCAGTACTTC.

Regarding this clonotype: This could be a read error, since a much larger clone is one nucleotide away. Likely a read error: the CDR3 ends without its conserved phenylalanine or tryptophan. The chain carries TRBV7-3 and TRBJ1-1; D is perhaps TRBD1 (5 bases). The CDR3 loop spans 12 amino acids. Germline CDR1 SGHTA, CDR2 FQGTGA. The germline V and J ends were trimmed by 5 bases and 9 bases, with 13 bases remaining between them. CDR3 nucleotide sequence: TGTGCCAGCAGCCCCCCGGGGGAGAAAGCTTTCTAT. It specifies CASSPPGEKAFY.

Remarks on this clonotype: The junction differs from germline at one of its ends, possibly a read error. The rearrangement links TRBV28 to TRBJ1-2; D ambiguous. Germline-derived CDR1 and CDR2 are MDHEN and SYDVKM. CDR3 size: 13 residues. The CDR3 DNA follows: TGTGCCAGCCAGAGTCAGGCTAACTATAGCTACGCCTTC. It encodes CASQSQANYSYAF.

This clonotype occurred a few times. The chain combines TRBV9 with TRBJ2-2, with D maybe TRBD2 (5 bases). The CDR3 loop spans 16 amino acids. Trimming removed 2 bases from V and 6 bases from J, with 17 bases in between. Germline V gives CDR1 SGDLS, CDR2 YYNGEE. CDR3 region: CASSVHAGEVAGELFF. The CDR3 DNA reads TGTGCCAGCAGCGTTCATGCGGGCGAAGTAGCCGGGGAGCTGTTTTTT.

For this clonotype: No conserved phenylalanine or tryptophan is present at the end of the CDR3, so a read error is the likely explanation. The V gene is TRBV11-2, the J gene TRBJ2-1; 7 bases line up with TRBD2. Per germline, CDR1 SGHAT and CDR2 FQNNGV. V shed 5 bases and J 5 bases; nucleotides not matched to a gene: 12. The CDR3 extends over 16 amino acids. CDR3 sequence: CASSRMLLAGDNEQFL. Here the CDR3 DNA reads TGTGCCAGCAGCCGGATGTTACTGGCGGGGGACAATGAGCAGTTCCTC.

This clonotype was detected only once. One end of the junction fails to match germline, which may point to a read error. CDR3 DNA: TGTGCCAGTAGCCAAGATCACAGGACCGAAAATGTTTACAAGCAGTACTTC. Translating it yields CASSQDHRTENVYKQYF. V gene TRBV14 combines with J gene TRBJ2-7; maybe TRBD1 (5 bases). The germline CDR1 and CDR2 sequences are SGHDN and FVKESK. CDR3 size: 17 residues.

The V call is TRBV6-2 or TRBV6-3, the J call TRBJ2-5; no definite D call. Trimming took 10 bases from V and 5 from J, leaving 23 bases between them. This CDR3 is built from 15 residues. Germline CDR1 is MNHEY and CDR2 is SVGEGT. As DNA, the CDR3 is TGTGCCATCGAGACCCTTACCCGACTCGGGGAGACCCAGTACTTC. Translation gives CAIETLTRLGETQYF.

Notes on this clonotype: An end of the junction does not agree with germline; a read error may underlie this. J is TRBJ2-5 and V is TRBV4-1; D is ambiguous. CDR1 is MGHRA and CDR2 is YSYEKL in the germline V gene. The CDR3 loop spans 16 amino acids. CDR3 coding DNA: TGCACCAACAGCCAAGCCAAGAGGAACGGCCAAGAGACCCAGTGCTTC. Translating it yields CTNSQAKRNGQETQCF.

On this clonotype itself: Its ends do not fully match the called genes, so a read error is possible. The chain links TRBV10-3 to TRBJ1-1; the D is unclear. The CDR3 covers 12 residues. CDR1 is ENHRY and CDR2 is SYGVKD in the germline V gene. The CDR3: CTITDGVSEAFF. As DNA, the CDR3 is TGTACCATCACTGATGGCGTCAGTGAAGCTTTCTTT.

Concerning this clonotype itself: Germline and junction disagree at one end, which may indicate a read error. The rearrangement links TRBV20-1 to TRBJ2-1; unclear D gene. The germline V gene has CDR1 DFQATT and CDR2 SNEGSKA (reference sequence). CDR3 length: 16 residues. The CDR3 spells CSSPIHLASLGNEQLF. The CDR3 nucleotides are TGCAGTTCTCCCATCCACTTGGCGAGCTTGGGGAATGAGCAGCTCTTC.